This is a list of T cell receptor beta chains from one sample in a study of Ad26.COV2.S vaccination and SARS-CoV-2 variants. Sequenced by immunoSEQ multiplex PCR; TCRdb stores in-frame clones only, minus some. Among about 410,000 clones listed, 70% to 90% were seen once. The specimen comprised peripheral blood, sampled in a trial of Ad26.COV2.S vaccine versus placebo. All receptors come from a person between 18 and 60 years old who received the Ad26.COV2.S COVID-19 vaccine or a placebo. CDR3s include the opening cysteine and the closing phenylalanine or tryptophan. A D gene is named only where the DNA matches it firmly. Not all rows give a size; the values are once, few, many and, for expanded clones, a class.

d_call j_call clone_size v_call cdr3_nt cdr3_aa
. TRBJ2-3 . TRBV29-1 TGCAGCGTTGATTCCGGGGGCAGCACAGATACGCAGTATTTT CSVDSGGSTDTQYF
. TRBJ2-1 . TRBV6-6 TGTGCCAGCAATCCCAGGGGCTCCTACAATGAGCAGTTCTTC CASNPRGSYNEQFF
TRBD2 TRBJ2-1 . TRBV5-1 TGCGCCAGCAGCTTGGAAGGCGGGAGGGCCGGGGATGAGCAGTTCTTC CASSLEGGRAGDEQFF
TRBD1 TRBJ1-1 once TRBV7-9 TGTGCCAGCAGCCCCCTAGGACAGGGGGCTAAGGACACTGAAGCTTTCTTT CASSPLGQGAKDTEAFF
. TRBJ2-5 . TRBV6-2/TRBV6-3 TGTGCCAGCAGCAGTCTAGCAGGGGAAGAGACCCAGTACTTC CASSSLAGEETQYF
TRBD2 TRBJ2-1 . TRBV5-1 TGCGCCAGCAGCTCGACTAGCGGGAGAAATGGAGATGAGCAGTTCTTC CASSSTSGRNGDEQFF
TRBD2 TRBJ2-1 . TRBV7-8 TGTGCCAGCAGGTTACGGACTAGCGGGGGTAATGAGCAGTTCTTC CASRLRTSGGNEQFF
. TRBJ2-7 . TRBV14 TGTGCCAGCAGCCAAATATTGAATACAGCCGGTTCCTACGAGCAGTACTTC CASSQILNTAGSYEQYF
TRBD2 TRBJ2-2 . TRBV13 TGTGCCAGCAGCTTTACTAGCGGGAGGCGGGCCGGGGAGCTGTTTTTT CASSFTSGRRAGELFF
. TRBJ1-3 . TRBV5-4 TGTGCCAGCAGCGTGGACGGCGGAATCTCTGGAAACACCATATATTTT CASSVDGGISGNTIYF
. TRBJ2-4 . TRBV28 TGTGCCAGCGAGGGAAACATTCAGTACTTC CASEGNIQYF
. TRBJ2-3 . TRBV28 TGTGCCAGCAACTTCCTGGGGGGTACGCAGTATTTT CASNFLGGTQYF
TRBD2 TRBJ2-2 once TRBV5-1 TGCGCCAGCAGCTTGGGTATAGCGGGAGCCAACACCGGGGAGCTGTTTTTT CASSLGIAGANTGELFF
TRBD2 TRBJ2-2 . TRBV14 TGTGCCAGCAGCCCCCGACTAGCGGGAGTCACCGGGGAGCTGTTTTTT CASSPRLAGVTGELFF
TRBD1 TRBJ1-3 . TRBV7-2 TGTGCCAGCAGCCTCGGGACAGCCGGCTCTGGAAACACCATATATTTT CASSLGTAGSGNTIYF
TRBD2 TRBJ2-7 . TRBV6-5 TGTGCCAGCAAAGCTAGCGGGAGTAACAACGAGCAGTACTTC CASKASGSNNEQYF
. TRBJ2-1 . TRBV4-1 TGCGCCAGCAGCCAAGATCTAGGCAGGAGCTCCTACAATGAGCAGTTCTTC CASSQDLGRSSYNEQFF
. TRBJ2-5 . TRBV30 TGTGCCTGGAGTGTAGGGAGTATCGGGATACGTACGACTCAGTACTTC CAWSVGSIGIRTTQYF
. TRBJ1-2 few TRBV7-2 TGTGCCAGCAGCTCTACCAGGAGCCCTAACTATGGCTACACCTTC CASSSTRSPNYGYTF
. TRBJ2-7 . TRBV28 TGTGCCAGCAGTCCCGGGACTCCCTCCTACGAGCAGTACTTC CASSPGTPSYEQYF
. TRBJ2-2 . TRBV3-1/TRBV3-2 TGTGCCAGCAGCCTCTTGGAGACCGGGGAGCTGTTTTTT CASSLLETGELFF
TRBD1 TRBJ1-2 . TRBV7-9 TGTGCCAGCAGCCGAGATCCGGGACAGGGCTCTCATGGCTACACCTTC CASSRDPGQGSHGYTF
. TRBJ1-2 . TRBV3-1/TRBV3-2 TGTGCCAGCAGCCAAGAGGGGGGGGCCTATGGCTACACCTTC CASSQEGGAYGYTF
. TRBJ2-2 . TRBV5-4 TGTGCCAGCAGCCCGGACAGTTTCACCGGGGAGCTGTTTTTT CASSPDSFTGELFF
. TRBJ2-3 . TRBV5-6 TGTGCCAGCAGCGAGGGGGGCCGGGGCACAGATACGCAGTATTTT CASSEGGRGTDTQYF
. TRBJ2-1 . TRBV25-1 TGTGCCAGCAGCTCGGGCCCTTCCTACAATGAGCAGTTCTTC CASSSGPSYNEQFF
. TRBJ2-6 . TRBV30 TGTGCCTGGGGTACATCATGGGGCTCTGGGGCCAACGTCCTGACTTTC CAWGTSWGSGANVLTF
. TRBJ2-1 . TRBV7-3 TGTGCCAGCAGCCTGCCTGTACTAGTTGATGAGCAGTTCTTC CASSLPVLVDEQFF
TRBD2 TRBJ2-1 once TRBV4-3 TGCGCCAGCAGCCGGACTAGCGGGAGGGGGTCCTACAATGAGCAGTTCTTC CASSRTSGRGSYNEQFF
TRBD2 TRBJ2-5 . TRBV5-4 TGTGCCAGCAGCCCCCGGGACTATGCCGAGACCCAGTACTTC CASSPRDYAETQYF
TRBD2 TRBJ2-3 once TRBV11-2 TGTGCCAGCAGCCCTACAGCGGGAGGGAGCACAGATACGCAGTATTTT CASSPTAGGSTDTQYF
. TRBJ2-3 . TRBV19 TGTGCCTACGATGCCTCCCATAGCACAGATACGCAGTATTTT CAYDASHSTDTQYF
TRBD2 TRBJ2-3 . TRBV19 TGTGCCAGCTACGATAGCGGGAGGGCCGATACGCAGTATTTT CASYDSGRADTQYF
TRBD2 TRBJ2-2 . TRBV28 TGTGCCTGTGGGGGACTAACGAGGGCCGGGGAGCTGTTTTTT CACGGLTRAGELFF
TRBD1 TRBJ2-3 . TRBV15 TGTGCCACCAGCAGACAGGGGGCGCAGGCAGATACGCAGTATTTT CATSRQGAQADTQYF
. TRBJ2-3 . TRBV19 TGTGCCAGTAGTAAGGCGGATAGCACAGATACGCAGTATTTT CASSKADSTDTQYF
. TRBJ2-1 . TRBV9 TGTGCCAGCAGCGTAGCAAGCGCCTCCTACAATGAGCAGTTCTTC CASSVASASYNEQFF
TRBD2 TRBJ2-7 . TRBV11-2 TGTGCCAGCGGCCGCCTAGCGGGTGCCACCCGGGAGCAGTACTTC CASGRLAGATREQYF
. TRBJ2-7 . TRBV14 TGTGCCAGCAGCCAAGAATCCCGGGTGGGTGAGCAGTACTTC CASSQESRVGEQYF
. TRBJ1-5 . TRBV23-1 TGCGCCAGCCTCTCACTCAGGCAGGCTGAGCCCCAGCATTTT CASLSLRQAEPQHF
. TRBJ2-5 . TRBV30 TGTGCCTGGAGTCTGGAGTTTGAGACCCAGTACTTC CAWSLEFETQYF
TRBD2 TRBJ2-1 . TRBV7-6 TGTGCCAGCAGCCACGGACTAGCGGGACCAGATGAGCAGTTCTTC CASSHGLAGPDEQFF
. TRBJ2-3 . TRBV29-1 TGCAGCGTTGGACACCCCACAGATACGCAGTATTTT CSVGHPTDTQYF
TRBD2 TRBJ2-1 . TRBV7-3 TGTGCCAGCAGCTTTTTTCCTGCGGGAGAATACAATGAGCAGTTCTTC CASSFFPAGEYNEQFF
. TRBJ2-2 . TRBV19 TGTGCCAGTAATTTTGGTGGCTTCGGGACCGGGGAGCTGTTTTTT CASNFGGFGTGELFF
TRBD1 TRBJ1-2 . TRBV29-1 TGCAGCGTTCGTACAGGGGGCACCTATGGCTACACCTTC CSVRTGGTYGYTF
TRBD1 TRBJ2-6 . TRBV10-3 TGTGCCATCAGTGCCTCGGGACAGGGCGTCTCTGGGGCCAACGTCCTGACTTTC CAISASGQGVSGANVLTF